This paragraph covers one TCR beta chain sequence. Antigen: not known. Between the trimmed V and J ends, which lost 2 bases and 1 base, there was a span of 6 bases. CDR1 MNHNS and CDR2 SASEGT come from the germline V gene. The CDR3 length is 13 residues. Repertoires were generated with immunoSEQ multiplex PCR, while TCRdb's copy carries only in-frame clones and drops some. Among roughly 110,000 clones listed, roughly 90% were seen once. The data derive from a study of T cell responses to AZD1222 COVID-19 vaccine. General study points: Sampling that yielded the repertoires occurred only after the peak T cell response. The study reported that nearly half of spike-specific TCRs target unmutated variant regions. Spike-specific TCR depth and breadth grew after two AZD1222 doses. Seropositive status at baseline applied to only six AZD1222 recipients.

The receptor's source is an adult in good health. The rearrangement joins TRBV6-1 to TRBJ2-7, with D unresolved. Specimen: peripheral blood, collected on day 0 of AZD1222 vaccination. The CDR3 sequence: CASSEYRSYEQYF. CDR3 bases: TGTGCCAGCAGTGAATATAGATCCTACGAGCAGTACTTC.